This note documents a single T cell receptor (beta chain) sequence. After removal of 5 bases from V and 5 bases from J, the junction contained 10 bases not matched to a gene. The CDR3 loop spans 15 amino acids. The germline gives CDR1 MNHEY, CDR2 SMNVEV (reference sequence). These data belong to a study of cytomegalovirus exposure and HLA in healthy donors. The PCR employed 60 Vbeta primers together with 13 Jbeta primers. Libraries were prepared by immunoSEQ multiplex PCR; TCRdb keeps only in-frame clonotypes and omits some of them. The sample lists roughly 180,000 clones; around 80% were seen once. When sampled, the donors appeared nominally healthy, though they likely had unrecorded immune exposures.

The receptor's source is an older woman in good health and CMV-seropositive. The chain joins TRBV27 to TRBJ2-7; 9 bases are a match to TRBD2. The material sequenced was PBMCs. The DNA for the CDR3 is TGTGCCAGCAGTCGTAGAATAGCGGGAGCCAACGAGCAGTACTTC. This sequence encodes CASSRRIAGANEQYF.